This T cell receptor (beta chain) was captured by sequencing in a study of blood T cell repertoires in COVID-19. At the level of the study: COVID-19 samples, acute and convalescent, were from the United States, Italy and Spain. From T cells, B-cell-depleted T cells, or PBMCs came the material, which was cDNA or gDNA.

Germline V gene sequence: CDR1 SGHVS, CDR2 FQNEAQ. J gave up 3 bases and V 5 bases, and 10 bases lay outside the gene matches. CDR3 length: 15 amino acids. Per the original data handling: Amplification of reference gene primers was used by the study to estimate nucleated cell counts. Some clones are missing from TCRdb's copy, which holds only in-frame ones; the method was immunoSEQ multiplex PCR. The V and J calls and the clone size are those of that table, but D and trimming were determined from the DNA. The data show more than 250,000 clones, 85% seen once. Sequenced: peripheral blood. The rearrangement joins TRBV7-8 to TRBJ2-7, with 7 bases that match TRBD2. This clonotype was sampled from a man aged 45-65 years with active or convalescent COVID-19. The CDR3 nucleotides are TGTGCCAGCAGCGACCGGACTAGTCCGGACTACGAGCAGTACTTC. Translation gives CASSDRTSPDYEQYF.